One sample yielded the 8 T cell receptor beta chains listed below, sequenced in a study of CD8 T cells in Susac syndrome. About 0.45 to 1 ug RNA was reverse transcribed with random hexamers. TCRdb called the immunoSEQ multiplex PCR reads again in MiXCR, with one record for every CDR3 protein. The repertoire holds about 190,000 distinct CDR3 sequences, with 95% as singletons. The specimen was CD4+ T cells from PBMCs. All receptors derive from a human donor with Susac syndrome.

This clonotype showed up just once. The chain couples TRBV27 to TRBJ1-1, with D possibly being TRBD1 (5 bases). Deletions cut 4 bases from V and 4 bases from J, with 10 bases between. From germline, CDR1 is MNHEY and CDR2 SMNVEV (reference sequence). The CDR3 is made up of 13 amino acids. CDR3 sequence: CASSYLGATEAFF. CDR3 sequence (DNA): TGTGCCAGCAGTTATCTCGGGGCCACTGAAGCTTTCTTT.

The chain uses TRBV18 and TRBJ1-6, with 7 bases identical to TRBD1. CDR3 length: 14 residues. CDR1 and CDR2 (germline): KGHSH, LQKENI. Germline trimming cut 3 bases from V and 8 bases from J; bases unmatched to any gene: 4. The CDR3, as DNA: TGTGCCAGCTCACCCGGGACAGAGTATTCACCCCTCCACTTT. Residues: CASSPGTEYSPLHF.

The V and J genes are TRBV5-1 and TRBJ1-2; a weak D match, TRBD1 (5 bases). The CDR3 has 15 residues. Germline V gene sequence: CDR1 SGHRS, CDR2 YFSETQ. V lost 6 bases to trimming and J lost 4 bases, with 19 bases between them. CDR3 loop: CASTPSQGSGYGYTF. The CDR3 DNA reads as TGCGCCAGCACCCCCTCCCAGGGATCTGGCTATGGCTACACCTTC.

This chain joins TRBV12-3 or TRBV12-4 and TRBJ2-7; no clear D gene. Deletions cut 1 base from V and 4 bases from J, with 5 bases between. The CDR3 is 12 amino acids. The CDR3 DNA reads as TGTGCCAGCAGTTTAGAGGGATACGAGCAGTACTTC. It translates to CASSLEGYEQYF.

The chain joins TRBV25-1 to TRBJ1-2; 8 bases align to TRBD1. Per the germline V gene, CDR1 is MGHDK and CDR2 is SYGVNS. Trimming took 6 bases from V and 7 from J; bases not matched to a gene: 10. The CDR3 has 14 residues. This CDR3 is CASRDTGGYFGYTF. As DNA, the CDR3 is TGTGCCAGCAGGGATACAGGGGGTTATTTTGGCTACACCTTC.

V gene TRBV6-6 combines with J gene TRBJ2-3, with D tentatively TRBD2 (6 bases). The CDR3 covers 13 residues. V was cut by 11 bases and J by 5 bases, with 17 bases left in between. Per the germline V gene, CDR1 is MNHNY and CDR2 is SVGAGI (reference sequence). This CDR3 reads CAGTRGAQDTQYF. The CDR3 DNA reads TGTGCCGGAACGCGCGGGGCCCAAGATACGCAGTATTTT.

V gene TRBV3-1 combines with J gene TRBJ1-1, with no clear D. CDR3 size: 14 residues. Looked up from germline, CDR1 is LGHDT and CDR2 is YNNKEL (reference sequence). V was shortened by 3 bases and J by 1 base, with 9 bases between the two germline ends. The CDR3 spells CASSHRRQNTEAFF. CDR3 nucleotides: TGTGCCAGCAGCCACAGGAGGCAGAACACTGAAGCTTTCTTT.

This chain uses TRBV2 with TRBJ2-5; perhaps TRBD1 as D (5 bases). The germline CDR1 and CDR2 sequences are SNHLY and FYNNEI. V was trimmed by 6 bases and J by 1 base, leaving 15 bases between them. CDR3 length: 15 residues. CDR3 region: CASSQNQGSQETQYF. CDR3 bases: TGTGCCAGCAGCCAGAACCAGGGCTCCCAAGAGACCCAGTACTTC.